The following is a TCR beta chain sequence with its context. In building TCR beta libraries, iRepertoire HTBI primers were used together with Arm-PCR of CDR3 regions. TCRdb reprocessed the multiplex PCR reads via MiXCR and lists one record per CDR3 protein. Of 420,000 or so distinct CDR3 sequences detected, about 17% appear once; the ten largest clones hold 20% to 25%. The time point here: newly diagnosed GD, antithyroid drugs for less than 3 months. Generation of the TCR library employed RNA extracted from PBMCs. Germline CDR1 is SGHNT and CDR2 is YYREEE (reference sequence). The CDR3 is 13 residues long. V lost 2 bases and J lost 6, with 11 bases in between. This entry is derived from a study of regulatory T cells in long-lasting Graves disease. Study-level background: Newly diagnosed Graves' patients had under 3 months of antithyroid drugs.

These data were likewise used in another study, on T cells in Graves' hyperthyroidism and ophthalmopathy. That work adds: Patients having uncontrolled infection, another autoimmune disease, pregnancy or lactation were not included. First-round RT-PCR of the TCR CDR3 relied on the HTBI primer set.

The chain links TRBV5-4 to TRBJ1-2, with D possibly TRBD1 on 6 matching bases. The receptor was isolated from a woman aged 18-29 years with Graves disease. The specimen comprised peripheral blood mononuclear cells (PBMCs), sampled at new diagnosis, from a patient treated with antithyroid drugs. The chain's CDR3 is CASSFRDIHGYTF. CDR3 bases: TGTGCCAGCAGCTTTCGGGACATCCATGGCTACACCTTC.